The T cell receptor beta chain under discussion was sequenced for a study of response to subunit inactivated influenza vaccine. Overall study findings and caveats: Only a handful of new T cells, the authors suggested, are recruited with each seasonal influenza vaccination.

TCRdb passed the RT-PCR reads through MiXCR, listing each CDR3 protein once. The sample holds 400,000 to 550,000 distinct CDR3 sequences; roughly 25% are singletons and the top ten take approximately 1.9%. With 5 bases removed from V and 7 bases from J, the gap between germline ends came to 15 bases. The CDR3 covers 12 residues. The germline V gene encodes CDR1 DFQATT and CDR2 SNEGSKA (reference sequence). This clonotype has more than one count but fewer than ten. No antigen is known for it. The V and J genes are TRBV20-1 and TRBJ2-7, with D maybe TRBD1 (6 bases). Material: CD4+ T cells sorted from PBMCs, obtained roughly 5 days after vaccination. This receptor was identified in a man aged 45-65 years who received an inactivated influenza vaccine. The CDR3 here is CSAPGTWSEQYF. In nucleotides, the CDR3 is TGCAGTGCTCCCGGGACATGGAGTGAGCAGTACTTC.